The present T cell receptor (beta chain) was sequenced within a study of Ad26.COV2.S vaccination and SARS-CoV-2 variants (dated by TCRdb to about 2021). For the wider study: TCRbeta repertoire sequencing was used to assess the specificity and breadth of SARS-CoV-2-reactive T cell receptors after Ad26.COV2.S vaccination. The TCR-sequenced set comprised about 32 samples: around 20 Ad26.COV2.S vaccine recipients, 5 placebo recipients and 8 SARS-CoV-2 convalescent individuals. Beyond this particular receptor, the publication reports: Comparable non-spike TCR breadth was observed between vaccine and placebo recipients, consistent with only spike being contained in the vaccine. The authors noted that total T cell responses may have been underestimated by the TCR breadth and depth analyses. Higher spike-specific TCR breadth was observed in Ad26.COV2.S recipients than in placebo recipients (P = 0.0014). After vaccination, spike-specific CD8+ and CD4+ T cell responses were reported to show substantial breadth.

What this sample's time point label stands for: individuals recovered from natural SARS-CoV-2 infection. CDR1 and CDR2 were assigned from the germline V gene as MNHNS and SASEGT. The CDR3 goes from the cysteine to the phenylalanine over 13 residues. Of the read, only the CDR3 DNA is kept; its 39 bases are in frame from base 1. V and J lose 3 bases and 2 bases, and a span of 5 bases separates them. A remark on this clone: It lacks a known antigen. Within one base of it there is no much larger clone, and no base qualities were kept.

The immunoSEQ Assay was used to sequence TCRbeta CDR3 regions. After extraction, genomic DNA underwent amplification by bias-controlled multiplex PCR, followed by high-throughput sequencing. Under the source paper's analysis protocol: To quantify the absolute abundance of every unique TCRbeta CDR3 region, sequences were collapsed and filtered. T cell fraction was estimated by normalizing TCRbeta template counts to usable DNA, which was measured by amplifying reference genes present in all nucleated cells. Repertoire TCRs were annotated as SARS-CoV-2-specific by exact matching of V gene, CDR3 amino acid sequence and J gene to a known reactive TCR set. MIRA supplied the reference SARS-CoV-2 TCR set, which was filtered for enrichment in COVID-19-positive ImmuneCODE repertoires so that public or cross-reactive TCRs were removed. Based on the MIRA antigens, annotated TCRs were further analysed at the level of specific ORF or position within ORF. Breadth was defined as the number of annotated unique rearrangements divided by the total number of unique productive rearrangements, and depth was defined as the summed frequency of the annotated unique rearrangements. TCR breadth was compared between groups using two-sided Wilcoxon rank-sum tests. As stored in TCRdb, this immuneACCESS dataset retains in-frame rearrangements with V and J assigned. A fraction of the clones does not appear; measured against another copy, unresolved V genes explain less than half of the discrepancy, and the remainder lacks a known reason. V and J calls and clone size are those listed in that table; D and trimming were worked out from the DNA. The sample table contains roughly 380,000 clones; only one count was recorded for about 91% of them. Clones ranked in the top ten supply 3% to 5% of the sample.

The V and J genes are TRBV6-1 and TRBJ1-5; no D segment can be confidently identified. This clonotype was sampled from a human donor who had recovered from COVID-19. Sequencing used peripheral blood, obtained after recovery from COVID-19. The CDR3 is CASSEVGNQPQHF. DNA sequence: TGTGCCAGCAGTGAGGTCGGCAATCAGCCCCAGCATTTT.